Following are 3 T cell receptor beta chains from one sample sequenced in a study of T cell changes during pregnancy in multiple sclerosis. The assay was immunoSEQ multiplex PCR, and TCRdb's table has in-frame clones only and misses some. The repertoire holds more than 70,000 clones, with about 91% as singletons. The sequenced sample was peripheral blood, obtained before pregnancy. These receptors originate from a female donor with multiple sclerosis, enrolled in a pregnancy study.

V gene TRBV7-8 combines with J gene TRBJ2-1, with TRBD1 identical over 9 bases. The CDR3 is 18 amino acids. V shed 3 bases, J shed 6 bases, and the junction held 15 bases outside the gene matches. Per the germline V gene, CDR1 is SGHVS and CDR2 is FQNEAQ. In DNA form, the CDR3 reads TGTGCCAGCAGCTTTCAGCCCTTTCGGGACAGGGCTGCCAATGAGCAGTTCTTC. Encoded protein: CASSFQPFRDRAANEQFF.

J is TRBJ1-1 and V is TRBV4-2; 7 nucleotides match TRBD1. CDR1 and CDR2 from the germline V gene are LGHNA and YNFKEQ. V shed 4 bases, J shed 0 bases, and the junction held 8 bases outside the gene matches. The CDR3 is 16 residues long. As DNA, the CDR3 is TGTGCCAGCAGCCCGCCAGGGGGAGGAATGAACACTGAAGCTTTCTTT. This codes for CASSPPGGGMNTEAFF.

The chain joins TRBV28 to TRBJ2-7; TRBD2 might be the D (6 bases). This CDR3 is 14 amino acids long. Germline V CDR1 and CDR2: MDHEN, SYDVKM. V was trimmed by 2 bases and J by 1 base, leaving 9 bases between them. The CDR3 is CASSLVGLSYEQYF. DNA for the CDR3: TGTGCCAGCAGTTTAGTCGGACTATCCTACGAGCAGTACTTC.